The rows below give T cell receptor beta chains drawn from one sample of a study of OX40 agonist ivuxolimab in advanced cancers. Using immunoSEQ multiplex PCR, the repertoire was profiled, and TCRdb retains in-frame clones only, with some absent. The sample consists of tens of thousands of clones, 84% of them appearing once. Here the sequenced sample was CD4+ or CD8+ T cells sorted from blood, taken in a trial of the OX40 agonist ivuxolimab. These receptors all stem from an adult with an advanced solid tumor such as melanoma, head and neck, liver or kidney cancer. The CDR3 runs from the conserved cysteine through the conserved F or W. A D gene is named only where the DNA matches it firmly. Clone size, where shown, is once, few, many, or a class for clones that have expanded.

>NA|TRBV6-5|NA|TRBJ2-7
CASSLSRSYEQYF
TGTGCCAGCAGTCTGTCCCGCTCCTACGAGCAGTACTTC
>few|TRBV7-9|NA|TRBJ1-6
CASSFEQGGSPLHF
TGTGCCAGCAGCTTTGAACAGGGCGGTTCACCCCTCCACTTT
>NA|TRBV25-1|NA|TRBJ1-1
CASRRLGTEAFF
TGTGCCAGCCGGCGACTCGGCACTGAAGCTTTCTTT
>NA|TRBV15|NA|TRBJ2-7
CATSRGERGGEQYF
TGTGCCACCAGCAGAGGAGAAAGGGGCGGCGAGCAGTACTTC
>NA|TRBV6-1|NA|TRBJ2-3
CASSERGYTQYF
TGTGCCAGCAGTGAAAGGGGCTATACGCAGTATTTT
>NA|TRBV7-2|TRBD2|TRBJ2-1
CASSPKRGMTNEQFF
TGTGCCAGCAGCCCTAAGCGGGGCATGACAAATGAGCAGTTCTTC
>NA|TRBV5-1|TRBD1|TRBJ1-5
CASSVGGAGGRYGNQPQHF
TGCGCCAGCAGCGTCGGAGGCGCAGGGGGGAGGTACGGCAATCAGCCCCAGCATTTT
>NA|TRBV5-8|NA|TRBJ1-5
CASSLKGGAHQPQHF
TGTGCCAGCAGCTTAAAAGGAGGGGCCCATCAGCCCCAGCATTTT
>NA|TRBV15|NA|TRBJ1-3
CATSRDPPAGNTIYF
TGTGCCACCAGCAGAGATCCCCCCGCTGGAAACACCATATATTTT
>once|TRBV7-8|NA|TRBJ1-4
CASSLVVRTVKANEKLFF
TGTGCCAGCAGCTTAGTCGTTCGGACAGTTAAGGCTAATGAAAAACTGTTTTTT
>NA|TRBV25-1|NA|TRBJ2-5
CASSERNQETQYF
TGTGCCAGCAGTGAACGGAACCAAGAGACCCAGTACTTC
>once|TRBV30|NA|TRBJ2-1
CAWSVREGHYNEQFF
TGTGCCTGGAGTGTACGTGAAGGACACTACAATGAGCAGTTCTTC
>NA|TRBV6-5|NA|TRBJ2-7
CASSYSGQGSYEQYF
TGTGCCAGCAGTTACTCGGGGCAGGGGAGCTACGAGCAGTACTTC
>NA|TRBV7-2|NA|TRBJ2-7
CASSLANQRYEQYF
TGTGCCAGCAGCTTAGCGAACCAACGGTACGAGCAGTACTTC
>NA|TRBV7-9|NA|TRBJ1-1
CASSLGSVTEAFF
TGTGCCAGCAGCTTAGGAAGTGTCACTGAAGCTTTCTTT
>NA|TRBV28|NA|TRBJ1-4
CASSLSATNEKLFF
TGTGCCAGCAGTTTGTCAGCAACTAATGAAAAACTGTTTTTT
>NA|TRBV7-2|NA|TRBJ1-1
CASSSTGLVEAFF
TGTGCCAGCAGCTCCACAGGGTTGGTTGAAGCTTTCTTT
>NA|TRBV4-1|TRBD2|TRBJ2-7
CASSRGGRASVLHEQYF
TGCGCCAGCAGCAGGGGCGGGAGGGCGTCGGTGCTCCACGAGCAGTACTTC
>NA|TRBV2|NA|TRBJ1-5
CASSDTQGKGSNQPQHF
TGTGCCAGCAGTGATACCCAGGGTAAGGGTAGCAATCAGCCCCAGCATTTT
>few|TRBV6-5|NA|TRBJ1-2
CASSPPGQGRGYTF
TGTGCCAGCAGTCCACCGGGGCAGGGGCGCGGCTACACCTTC
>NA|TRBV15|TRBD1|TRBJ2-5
CATSSHRGGETQYF
TGTGCCACCAGCAGCCACAGGGGTGGCGAGACCCAGTACTTC
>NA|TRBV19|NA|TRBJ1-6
CASSSWGLGNSPLHF
TGTGCCAGTAGTAGCTGGGGGTTGGGCAATTCACCCCTCCACTTT
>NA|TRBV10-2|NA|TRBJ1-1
CASSGRVSIGGTEAFF
TGCGCCAGCAGTGGTCGGGTTAGCATTGGAGGCACTGAAGCTTTCTTT
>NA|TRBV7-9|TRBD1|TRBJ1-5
CASSSTGNQDQPQHF
TGTGCCAGCAGCTCGACAGGGAATCAAGATCAGCCCCAGCATTTT
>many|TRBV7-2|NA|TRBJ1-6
CASSLGPFNSPLHF
TGTGCCAGCAGCTTAGGACCGTTTAATTCACCCCTCCACTTT
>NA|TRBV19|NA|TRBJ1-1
CASSKRGITEAFF
TGTGCCAGTAGTAAGAGGGGCATCACTGAAGCTTTCTTT
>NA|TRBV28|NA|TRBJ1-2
CASRTGGLGLVF
TGTGCCAGCAGGACGGGGGGTCTAGGTCTAGTCTTC